The rows below give T cell receptor beta chains drawn from one sample of a study of early T cells in non-severe SARS-CoV-2 infection. TCRdb fed the 5' RACE reads into MiXCR, producing one record per CDR3 protein. The sample holds approximately 35,000 distinct CDR3 sequences; approximately 5.2% are singletons and the top ten take less than 6.5%. The sequenced sample consisted of whole blood. These receptors were obtained from an adult who was a healthcare worker with PCR-confirmed SARS-CoV-2 infection or an uninfected control (not recorded which). CDR3s include the opening cysteine and the closing phenylalanine or tryptophan. Fields, in order: J gene, D gene, V gene, clone size, CDR3 protein, CDR3 DNA. A D gene is named only where the DNA matches it firmly. Clone size is given as how often the clone was seen (once, few, many) or a class if it is expanded.

TRBJ2-3	TRBD2	TRBV20-1	many	CSASWPGTSSYGGTQYF	TGCAGTGCTTCCTGGCCCGGGACTAGTTCTTACGGGGGTACGCAGTATTTT